This T cell receptor (beta chain) was sequenced for a study of T-cell reconstitution after alpha-beta-depleted transplantation in children. Study-wide findings and caveats: Several hundred expanded graft clones reportedly gave rise to the alpha-beta T cells present about two months after transplant. For some patients, TCRbeta diversity was high at day 60 because of recipient T cells and thymic progenitors that survived. A year had passed since transplant, and T-cell counts and diversity by then came mostly from newly produced T cells.

The library targeted TCRbeta and was prepared with unique molecular identifiers. Each CDR3 protein is one row after TCRdb ran MiXCR on the PCR reads. The sample lists around 800,000 distinct CDR3 sequences; about 16% were seen once. The V end lost 6 bases, the J end lost 0 bases, and 15 bases lay between the germline ends. The CDR3 is made up of 15 amino acids. The germline CDR1 and CDR2 sequences are MNHEY and SVGEGT. In regard to this clonotype: Antigen: not known.

The rearrangement uses TRBV6-2 or TRBV6-3 and TRBJ2-7; D is ambiguous. This specimen consisted of PBMCs, mostly from graft donor cells, obtained 360 days after TCRalphabeta/CD19-depleted stem cell transplant. The sequence derives from a male patient under 18 who had a stem cell transplant for acute lymphoblastic leukemia, so the T cells may come from the graft donor. The CDR3 nucleotides read TGTGCCAGCAGCGATGGGTACATCAGCTCCTACGAGCAGTACTTC. Translation gives CASSDGYISSYEQYF.